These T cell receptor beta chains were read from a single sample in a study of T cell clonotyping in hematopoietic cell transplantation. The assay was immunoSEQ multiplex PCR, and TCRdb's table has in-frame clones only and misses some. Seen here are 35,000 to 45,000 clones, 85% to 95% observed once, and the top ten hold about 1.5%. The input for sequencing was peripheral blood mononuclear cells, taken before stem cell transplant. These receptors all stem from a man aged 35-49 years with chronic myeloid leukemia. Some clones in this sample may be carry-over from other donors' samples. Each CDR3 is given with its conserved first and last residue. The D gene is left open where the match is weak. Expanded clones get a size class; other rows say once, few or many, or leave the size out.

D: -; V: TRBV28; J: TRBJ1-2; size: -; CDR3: CASSPLPQPNYGYTF; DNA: TGTGCCAGCAGCCCCCTCCCACAGCCTAACTATGGCTACACCTTC
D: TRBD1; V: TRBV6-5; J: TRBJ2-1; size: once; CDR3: CASHRTGKMVEQFF; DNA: TGTGCCAGCCACAGGACAGGGAAGATGGTTGAGCAGTTCTTC
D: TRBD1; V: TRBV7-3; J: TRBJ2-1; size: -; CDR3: CASSQPGGHHNEQFF; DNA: TGTGCCAGCAGTCAACCAGGGGGCCACCACAATGAGCAGTTCTTC
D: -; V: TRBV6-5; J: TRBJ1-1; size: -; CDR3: CASSPTVNTEAFF; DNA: TGTGCCAGCAGCCCGACAGTGAACACTGAAGCTTTCTTT
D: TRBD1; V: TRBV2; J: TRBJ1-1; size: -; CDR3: CASGYRGGATEAFF; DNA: TGTGCCAGCGGTTACAGGGGGGGGGCCACTGAAGCTTTCTTT
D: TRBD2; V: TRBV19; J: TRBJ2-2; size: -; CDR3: CASRKREGTGELFF; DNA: TGTGCCAGTAGGAAGAGGGAGGGGACCGGGGAGCTGTTTTTT
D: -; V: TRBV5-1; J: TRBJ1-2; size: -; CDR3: CASSFDSIGGSYGYTF; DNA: TGCGCCAGCAGCTTTGATAGCATAGGGGGGTCCTATGGCTACACCTTC
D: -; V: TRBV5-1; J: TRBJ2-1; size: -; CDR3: CASSLAGISSYNEQFF; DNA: TGCGCCAGCAGCTTGGCGGGCATAAGCTCCTACAATGAGCAGTTCTTC
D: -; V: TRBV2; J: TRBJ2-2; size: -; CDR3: CASSTWGVGTQYTGELFF; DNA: TGTGCCAGCAGTACTTGGGGTGTGGGGACACAGTACACCGGGGAGCTGTTTTTT
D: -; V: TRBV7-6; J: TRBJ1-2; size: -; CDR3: CASSLVTGSYGYTF; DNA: TGTGCCAGCAGCTTAGTTACGGGATCTTATGGCTACACCTTC
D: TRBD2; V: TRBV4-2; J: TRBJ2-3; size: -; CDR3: CASSQGSSGGEDTQYF; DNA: TGTGCCAGCAGCCAAGGGTCTAGCGGGGGGGAAGATACGCAGTATTTT
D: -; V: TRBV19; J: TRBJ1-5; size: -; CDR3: CASSVAGRHQPQHF; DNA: TGTGCCAGTAGTGTCGCAGGTCGCCATCAGCCCCAGCATTTT
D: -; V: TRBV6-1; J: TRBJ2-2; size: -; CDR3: CASSGMGPNTGELFF; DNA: TGTGCCAGCAGTGGTATGGGGCCGAACACCGGGGAGCTGTTTTTT
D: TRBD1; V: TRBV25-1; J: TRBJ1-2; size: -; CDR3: CASRPSWDSHGYTF; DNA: TGTGCCAGCAGACCTTCATGGGACAGTCACGGCTACACCTTC
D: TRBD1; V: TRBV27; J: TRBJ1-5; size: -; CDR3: CASAQTRGPQPQHF; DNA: TGTGCCAGCGCCCAGACCAGGGGGCCTCAGCCCCAGCATTTT
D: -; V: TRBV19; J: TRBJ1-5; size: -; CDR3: CASSIDLLQPQHF; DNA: TGTGCCAGTAGTATAGATCTATTACAGCCCCAGCATTTT
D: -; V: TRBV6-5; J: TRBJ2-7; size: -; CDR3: CASSSRGEQYF; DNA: TGTGCCAGCAGTTCGAGGGGCGAGCAGTACTTC
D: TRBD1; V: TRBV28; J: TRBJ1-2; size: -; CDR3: CASSWTGGGGYTF; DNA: TGTGCCAGCAGTTGGACAGGGGGCGGAGGCTACACCTTC
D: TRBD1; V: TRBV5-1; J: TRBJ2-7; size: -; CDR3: CASGQGATYEQYF; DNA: TGCGCCAGCGGACAGGGGGCAACCTACGAGCAGTACTTC
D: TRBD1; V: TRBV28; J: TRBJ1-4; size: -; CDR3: CASSPSGGRVGEKLFF; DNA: TGTGCCAGCAGCCCCTCAGGGGGCAGGGTAGGCGAAAAACTGTTTTTT
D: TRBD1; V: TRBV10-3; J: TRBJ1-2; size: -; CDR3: CAIPVTGINYGYTF; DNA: TGTGCCATCCCTGTGACAGGGATTAACTATGGCTACACCTTC
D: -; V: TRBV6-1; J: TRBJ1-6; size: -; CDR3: CASSEVGAGNNSPLHF; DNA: TGTGCCAGCAGTGAAGTCGGCGCGGGGAATAATTCACCCCTCCACTTT